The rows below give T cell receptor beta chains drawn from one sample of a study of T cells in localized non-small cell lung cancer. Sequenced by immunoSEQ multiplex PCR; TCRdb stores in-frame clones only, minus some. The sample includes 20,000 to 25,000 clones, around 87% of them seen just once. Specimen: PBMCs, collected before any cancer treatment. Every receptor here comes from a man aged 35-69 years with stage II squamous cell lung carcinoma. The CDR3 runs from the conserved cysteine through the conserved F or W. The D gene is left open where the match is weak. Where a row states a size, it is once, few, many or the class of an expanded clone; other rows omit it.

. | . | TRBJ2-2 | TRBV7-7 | CASSLVGGKTTGELFF | TGTGCCAGCAGCTTAGTGGGGGGCAAGACCACCGGGGAGCTGTTTTTT
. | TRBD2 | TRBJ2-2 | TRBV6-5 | CATWGLINTGELFF | TGTGCCACTTGGGGACTAATAAACACCGGGGAGCTGTTTTTT
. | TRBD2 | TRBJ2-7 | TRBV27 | CASSPRGTSGSDEQYF | TGTGCCAGCAGTCCAAGGGGGACTAGCGGGAGTGACGAGCAGTACTTC
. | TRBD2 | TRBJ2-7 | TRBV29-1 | CSVEDPARLAGGGSSYEQYF | TGCAGCGTTGAAGATCCCGCTCGGCTAGCGGGCGGTGGGAGCTCCTACGAGCAGTACTTC
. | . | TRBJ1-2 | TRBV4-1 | CASSQSAPGRNYGYTF | TGCGCCAGCAGCCAATCCGCCCCGGGACGGAACTATGGCTACACCTTC
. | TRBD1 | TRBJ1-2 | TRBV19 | CASSYRGNGYTF | TGTGCCAGTAGTTACAGGGGGAATGGCTACACCTTC
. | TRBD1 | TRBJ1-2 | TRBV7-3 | CASSLSNRGDYGYTF | TGTGCCAGCAGCTTAAGTAACAGGGGGGACTATGGCTACACCTTC
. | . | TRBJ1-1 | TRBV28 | CASSLISNTEAFF | TGTGCCAGCAGTTTAATCAGTAACACTGAAGCTTTCTTT
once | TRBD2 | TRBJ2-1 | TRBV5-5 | CASSFIAGGTPSYNEQFF | TGTGCCAGCAGCTTCATAGCGGGAGGCACCCCCTCCTACAATGAGCAGTTCTTC
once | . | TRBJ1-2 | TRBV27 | CASGSSGTKAGYGYTF | TGTGCCAGCGGATCCTCCGGGACCAAGGCTGGCTATGGCTACACCTTC
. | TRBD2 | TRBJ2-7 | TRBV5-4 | CASSPAGDYEQYF | TGTGCCAGCAGTCCAGCGGGAGACTACGAGCAGTACTTC
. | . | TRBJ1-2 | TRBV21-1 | CASSKVTGQHAYF | TGTGCCAGCAGCAAAGTAACAGGGCAGCATGCATACTTC
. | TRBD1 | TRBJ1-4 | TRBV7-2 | CASSSGQGEEKLFF | TGTGCCAGCAGCTCGGGACAGGGAGAGGAAAAACTGTTTTTT
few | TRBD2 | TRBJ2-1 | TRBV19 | CASGKLAGSYNEQFF | TGTGCCAGTGGGAAACTAGCGGGCTCCTACAATGAGCAGTTCTTC
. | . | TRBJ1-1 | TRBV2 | CASKPGQAGGEAFF | TGTGCCAGCAAGCCGGGGCAAGCCGGGGGTGAAGCTTTCTTT
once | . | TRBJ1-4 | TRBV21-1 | CASSKERDLLFF | TGTGCCAGCAGCAAAGAAAGGGACCTACTGTTTTTT
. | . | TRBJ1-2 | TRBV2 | CASSDRNMRYTF | TGTGCCAGCAGCGACAGGAATATGAGATACACCTTC
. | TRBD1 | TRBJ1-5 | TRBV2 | CASSEMTGTNQPQHF | TGTGCCAGCAGCGAAATGACAGGGACTAACCAGCCCCAGCATTTT
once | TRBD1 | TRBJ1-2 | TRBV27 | CASSTTGQQINYGYTF | TGTGCCAGCAGTACAACGGGACAGCAGATTAACTATGGCTACACCTTC
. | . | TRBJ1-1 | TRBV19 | CASSSGRGNTEAFF | TGTGCCAGTAGTTCGGGACGGGGGAACACTGAAGCTTTCTTT
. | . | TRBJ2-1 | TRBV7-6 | CASSPTGSYNEQFF | TGTGCCAGCAGCCCAACAGGGTCCTACAATGAGCAGTTCTTC
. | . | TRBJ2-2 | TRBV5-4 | CASSFAGRTGELFF | TGTGCCAGCAGCTTCGCGGGACGCACCGGGGAGCTGTTTTTT
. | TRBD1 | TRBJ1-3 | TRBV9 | CASSVAPQGRGGNTIYF | TGTGCCAGCAGCGTAGCTCCCCAGGGCAGGGGGGGAAACACCATATATTTT
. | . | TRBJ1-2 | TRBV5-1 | CASSLESPNYGYTF | TGCGCCAGCAGCTTGGAGAGCCCCAACTATGGCTACACCTTC
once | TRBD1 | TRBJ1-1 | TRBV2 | CASLLTGTGVAEAFF | TGTGCCAGCCTCCTGACCGGGACAGGAGTCGCTGAAGCTTTCTTT
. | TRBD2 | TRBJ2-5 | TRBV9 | CASSYGLAAQETQYF | TGTGCCAGCAGCTATGGACTAGCGGCACAAGAGACCCAGTACTTC
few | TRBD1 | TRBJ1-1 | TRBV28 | CASSWGTGNTEAFF | TGTGCCAGCAGTTGGGGGACAGGGAACACTGAAGCTTTCTTT
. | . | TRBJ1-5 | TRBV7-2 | CASSLEVTGDQPQHF | TGTGCCAGCAGCTTAGAGGTGACAGGTGATCAGCCCCAGCATTTT